A single T cell receptor beta chain is shown here with its context. What it binds is unknown. Doses given second, at about 4 or about 12 weeks, were pooled. This record comes from a study of T cell responses to AZD1222 COVID-19 vaccine. The study, taken as a whole, reports: None of the repertoires were sampled until the peak T cell response had passed. Baseline serostatus was positive in only a handful of AZD1222 recipients. Rises in breadth and depth of Spike-specific TCRs came after two AZD1222 doses.

Trimming cost V 3 bases and J 0 bases, with 9 bases left between them. This CDR3 has 14 amino acids. From germline, CDR1 is SGHNT and CDR2 YYREEE (reference sequence). Assay: immunoSEQ multiplex PCR; the TCRdb copy retains only in-frame clones and omits some. The sample records fewer than 65,000 clones, more than 70% being singletons. Sample: peripheral blood, taken 28 days after the second AZD1222 dose. The V gene is TRBV5-4, the J gene TRBJ2-5; the D gene is possibly TRBD2 (6 bases). The receptor was isolated from an adult who received the AZD1222 COVID-19 vaccine. CDR3 sequence (DNA): TGTGCCAGCAGCTCTGGCGGGAACCAAGAGACCCAGTACTTC. This encodes CASSSGGNQETQYF.